Shown below are 13 T cell receptor beta chains from a single sample sequenced in a study of vaccination effects on CD4 cells after COVID-19. No antigen has been assigned to these receptors. Sequencing used immunoSEQ multiplex PCR; TCRdb keeps in-frame clones, though not all of them. This table has about 45,000 clones, 72% appearing once. Around day 10 of culture, CD4+ T cells were separated out. Each person got two doses of an mRNA SARS-CoV-2 vaccine, BNT162b2 or mRNA-1273. The input for sequencing was CD4+ T cells from PBMCs cultured without peptide, taken after COVID-19 vaccination. The receptors originated from a human donor who received a COVID-19 vaccine.

This chain links TRBV4-1 with TRBJ1-1; TRBD1 is a possible D gene (6 bases). With 0 bases removed from V and 5 bases from J, the gap between germline ends came to 16 bases. Germline V gene data show CDR1 as MGHRA and CDR2 as YSYEKL. CDR3 length: 16 residues. The chain's CDR3 is CASSQDLGTRLTEAFF. As DNA, the CDR3 is TGCGCCAGCAGCCAAGACCTCGGGACACGTTTAACTGAAGCTTTCTTT.

The V gene is TRBV10-3, the J gene TRBJ1-1; D is unresolved. The CDR3 runs 15 residues. V was shortened by 0 bases and J by 2 bases, with 10 bases between the two germline ends. Germline V CDR1 and CDR2: ENHRY, SYGVKD. The CDR3 nucleotides read TGTGCCATCAGTGAGTCGGTAGCAAAAAACACTGAAGCTTTCTTT. It codes for CAISESVAKNTEAFF.

The chain carries TRBV24-1 and TRBJ2-4, with 9 nucleotides matching TRBD2. Trimming removed 3 bases from V and 0 bases from J; junction bases left unmatched: 5. There are 17 residues in the CDR3. Looked up from germline, CDR1 is KGHDR and CDR2 is SFDVKD. The CDR3 is CATSDAGGSLAKNIQYF. CDR3 nucleotides: TGTGCCACCAGTGATGCGGGAGGGTCACTAGCCAAAAACATTCAGTACTTC.

This clone was counted only a few times. The J gene is TRBJ2-7, the V gene TRBV5-1; TRBD1 matches 9 bases. The ends lost 2 bases at V and 3 bases at J; junction bases unmatched: 12. This CDR3 has 17 residues. The germline V gene has CDR1 SGHRS and CDR2 YFSETQ. The chain's CDR3 is CASSLREVGTGNYEQYF. The CDR3, as DNA: TGCGCCAGCAGCTTAAGAGAAGTCGGGACAGGGAACTACGAGCAGTACTTC.

This chain joins TRBV18 and TRBJ1-5; D is uncertain. V lost 4 bases and J lost 0, with 10 bases in between. The length of the CDR3 is 15 residues. Germline V gene data show CDR1 as KGHSH and CDR2 as LQKENI. The CDR3 bases are TGTGCCAGCTCACAGGCCCGAGATAGCAATCAGCCCCAGCATTTT. Translation: CASSQARDSNQPQHF. Looking up the rest from reference TRBV18 and TRBJ1-5 gives the full variable domain: NAGVMQNPRHLVRRRGQEARLRCSPMKGHSHVYWYRQLPEEGLKFMVYLQKENIIDESGMPKERFSAEFPKEGPSILRIQQVVRGDSAAYFCASSQARDSNQPQHFGDGTRLSIL.

The CDR3, as DNA: TGCGCCAGCAGACCGAGCTGGGACAGACAAAACTACGAGCAGTACTTC. It encodes CASRPSWDRQNYEQYF. The V call is TRBV5-1, the J call TRBJ2-7; TRBD1 matches 7 bases. Germline lookup yields CDR1 SGHRS and CDR2 YFSETQ. The CDR3 consists of 16 residues. The J segment lost 3 bases and the V segment lost 5 bases, leaving 14 bases of the junction unmatched.

Turning to this clone: The junction does not match germline at one end; this may be a read error. V is TRBV3-1 (or the pseudogene TRBV3-2) and J is TRBJ1-6; unclear D gene. Germline values: CDR1 LGHDT, CDR2 YNNKEL (reference sequence). The CDR3 runs 14 residues. The CDR3 DNA sequence: TGTGCCAGCACCCAAGTAGGGTCGAATTCACCCCTCCACTTT. As protein: CASTQVGSNSPLHF.

The chain is built from TRBV7-9 and TRBJ1-3; no clear D. Germline V gene lookup returns CDR1 SEHNR and CDR2 FQNEAQ (reference sequence). V lost 2 bases to trimming and J lost 1 base, with 9 bases between them. This CDR3 spans 15 amino acids. DNA of the CDR3: TGTGCCAGCAGCTTACGGGGTAATTCTGGAAACACCATATATTTT. It specifies CASSLRGNSGNTIYF.

The V call is TRBV12-3 or TRBV12-4, the J call TRBJ2-7; tentative D call: TRBD1 (5 bases). This CDR3 is 12 amino acids long. The V end was cut by 3 bases, the J end by 2 bases, with 5 bases between. CDR3 in amino acids: CASSLDTYEQYF. The CDR3 DNA reads TGTGCCAGCAGTTTGGACACCTACGAGCAGTACTTC.

CDR3 DNA sequence: TGCAGCGTTGGAGGCAGGGGGGGAATGGCGGAAGCTTTCTTT. Protein product: CSVGGRGGMAEAFF. V usage is TRBV29-1 and J usage is TRBJ1-1; 7 nucleotides line up with TRBD1. The CDR3 is 14 amino acids. Germline V gene lookup returns CDR1 SQVTM and CDR2 ANQGSEA. V was clipped by 4 bases and J by 8 bases; unmatched bases: 13.

V usage is TRBV3-1 (or the pseudogene TRBV3-2) and J usage is TRBJ2-1; tentatively, D is TRBD1 (6 bases). From germline, CDR1 is LGHDT and CDR2 YNNKEL (reference sequence). The CDR3 has 16 amino acids. The V gene lost 4 bases and the J gene lost 10 bases, with 23 bases spanning the gap. This CDR3 reads CASSPPPARGVGEQFF. CDR3 sequence (DNA): TGTGCCAGCAGCCCCCCCCCGGCCAGGGGAGTCGGCGAGCAGTTCTTC.

This chain joins TRBV5-5 and TRBJ1-6; TRBD1 is a possible D gene (5 bases). The length of the CDR3 is 15 residues. Germline CDR1 and CDR2: SGHKS and YYEKEE (reference sequence). V was clipped by 3 bases and J by 5 bases, with 12 bases between them. The CDR3 DNA reads as TGTGCCAGCAGCTGGGACGTACTAGATAATTCACCCCTCCACTTT. It translates to CASSWDVLDNSPLHF.

The V call is TRBV5-4, the J call TRBJ1-3, with TRBD1 matching over 8 bases. The CDR3 has 14 residues. In germline, CDR1 is SGHNT, CDR2 YYREEE (reference sequence). V gave up 4 bases and J gave up 3 bases; unmatched junction bases: 3. The CDR3 DNA follows: TGTGCCAGCAGCGCAGGGGGCGGTGGAAACACCATATATTTT. Translation: CASSAGGGGNTIYF.